The next 22 T cell receptor beta chains were all read from a single sample in a study of cytotoxic CD8 clonotypes in ibrutinib-treated CLL. This table comes from immunoSEQ multiplex PCR, and its TCRdb copy is limited to in-frame clones, with some not included. The sample consists of tens of thousands of clones, about three quarters of them appearing once. Sequencing was performed on PBMCs, taken at disease progression, from a patient treated with ibrutinib. Every receptor here comes from a human donor with chronic lymphocytic leukemia.

The rearrangement uses TRBV10-3 and TRBJ1-5, with 9 bases lining up with TRBD1. The germline CDR1 and CDR2 sequences are ENHRY and SYGVKD. The CDR3 extends over 16 amino acids. The trim removed 0 bases at V and 7 bases at J, leaving 7 bases unmatched. This CDR3 is CAISESRTGARQPQHF. For the CDR3, the DNA is TGTGCCATCAGTGAGTCTAGGACAGGGGCCCGGCAGCCCCAGCATTTT.

The V call is TRBV7-2, the J call TRBJ2-1; TRBD1 is a possible D gene (6 bases). Germline-derived CDR1 and CDR2 are SGHTA and FQGNSA. The CDR3 is 14 residues long. V lost 5 bases and J 5 bases, leaving 13 bases between the germline ends. CDR3: CASSTDRAHNEQFF. DNA of the CDR3: TGTGCCAGCAGCACGGACAGAGCCCACAATGAGCAGTTCTTC.

This clone was seen a handful of times. The chain carries TRBV5-1 and TRBJ2-3; D is uncertain. From germline, CDR1 is SGHRS and CDR2 YFSETQ. The CDR3 is made up of 11 amino acids. V lost 5 bases to trimming and J lost 3 bases, with 4 bases between them. CDR3 DNA: TGCGCCAGCAGAAGTACAGATACGCAGTATTTT. Its protein product is CASRSTDTQYF. Full variable domain (remainder filled in from reference TRBV5-1 and TRBJ2-3): KAGVTQTPRYLIKTRGQQVTLSCSPISGHRSVSWYQQTPGQGLQFLFEYFSETQRNKGNFPGRFSGRQFSNSRSEMNVSTLELGDSALYLCASRSTDTQYFGPGTRLTVL.

This chain uses TRBV5-1 with TRBJ2-1, with D possibly being TRBD1 or TRBD2 (5 bases each). The V end was cut by 5 bases, the J end by 5 bases, with 14 bases between. Germline CDR1 and CDR2: SGHRS and YFSETQ. The CDR3 length is 14 residues. In DNA, the CDR3 is TGCGCCAGCAGTATATCCGGGACCCACAATGAGCAGTTCTTC. This sequence encodes CASSISGTHNEQFF.

This clone showed up just a few times. CDR3 sequence: CASPARGQHGELFF. In DNA, the CDR3 is TGTGCCAGCCCCGCTCGTGGTCAACACGGGGAGCTGTTTTTT. The V and J genes are TRBV7-9 and TRBJ2-2; D gene ambiguous. The germline gives CDR1 SEHNR, CDR2 FQNEAQ (reference sequence). V lost 8 bases to trimming and J lost 7 bases, with 17 bases between them. The CDR3 has 14 residues.

The chain uses TRBV28 and TRBJ2-7; 13 nucleotides align to TRBD2. Germline V gene lookup returns CDR1 MDHEN and CDR2 SYDVKM. This CDR3 is built from 19 residues. Losses at the gene ends were 6 bases for V and 3 bases for J; bases not matched to a gene: 17. The DNA for the CDR3 is TGTGCCAGCAGATCCCACCTTCCGGGACTAGCGGGACCACGCTACGAGCAGTACTTC. Its translation: CASRSHLPGLAGPRYEQYF.

The chain combines TRBV6-5 with TRBJ2-2; TRBD1 might be the D (6 bases). Germline V gene lookup returns CDR1 MNHEY and CDR2 SVGAGI. The CDR3 runs to 14 residues. The V end was cut by 9 bases, the J end by 3 bases, with 14 bases between. CDR3 DNA: TGTGCCAGTCGCTCACCAGGGGACACCGGGGAGCTGTTTTTT. Translating gives CASRSPGDTGELFF.

This clone was counted a few times. V is TRBV18 and J is TRBJ2-1, with 12 bases that match TRBD2. The V gene end was trimmed by 7 bases and the J gene end by 8 bases; junction bases not matched to a gene: 12. The germline V gene encodes CDR1 KGHSH and CDR2 LQKENI. CDR3 length: 16 residues. For the CDR3, the DNA is TGTGCCAGCTTGACTAGCGGGAGACTTGAAAGAGATGAGCAGTTCTTC. Protein sequence: CASLTSGRLERDEQFF.

This clone was counted once. The V and J genes are TRBV6-5 and TRBJ1-5, with D unclear. The CDR3 runs 14 residues. The V and J ends lost 2 bases and 6 bases respectively, with 11 bases between them. CDR1 and CDR2 (germline): MNHEY, SVGAGI. CDR3 region: CASSYRVSGQPQHF. CDR3 coding DNA: TGTGCCAGCAGTTACCGAGTTTCCGGTCAGCCCCAGCATTTT.

This chain uses TRBV27 with TRBJ2-1; D might be TRBD2 (7 bases). Trimming stripped 7 bases from V and 2 bases from J, with 18 bases between. This CDR3 region has 16 residues. Germline lookup yields CDR1 MNHEY and CDR2 SMNVEV (reference sequence). The CDR3 region is CASISQGGGPYNEQFF. The CDR3 nucleotides read TGTGCCAGCATATCCCAAGGGGGAGGGCCCTACAATGAGCAGTTCTTC.

This sequence joins TRBV9 and TRBJ2-1; no reliable D call. Germline values: CDR1 SGDLS, CDR2 YYNGEE. V lost 0 bases and J 8 bases, leaving 9 bases between the germline ends. The CDR3 spans 13 residues. CDR3 nucleotide sequence: TGTGCCAGCAGCGTAGTTATGATGGATGAGCAGTTCTTC. It translates to CASSVVMMDEQFF.

The V call is TRBV7-6, the J call TRBJ1-1; no reliable D call. Germline V gene lookup returns CDR1 SGHVS and CDR2 FNYEAQ. V shed 5 bases and J shed 5 bases, with 12 bases lying between them. The CDR3 contains 13 residues. CDR3 nucleotide sequence: TGTGCCAGCAGCACATTCGAGTGGACTGAAGCTTTCTTT. Protein product: CASSTFEWTEAFF.

The chain is built from TRBV9 and TRBJ2-1; tentatively, D is TRBD2 (5 bases). The V gene's germline CDR1 is SGDLS and CDR2 YYNGEE. With 4 bases removed from V and 8 bases from J, the gap between germline ends came to 19 bases. The CDR3 sequence is 15 residues long. The CDR3: CASSPQPPLEDEQFF. As DNA, the CDR3 is TGTGCCAGCAGCCCTCAACCCCCCCTGGAGGATGAGCAGTTCTTC.

The CDR3 DNA sequence: TGTGCCAGCAGCTGGACAGGGGAGGAGACCCAGTACTTC. Its protein is CASSWTGEETQYF. This chain uses TRBV11-1 with TRBJ2-5; the match to TRBD1 covers 9 bases. This CDR3 has 13 amino acids. CDR1 SGHAT and CDR2 FQDESV come from the germline V gene (reference sequence). V lost 4 bases and J lost 5; bases outside the gene matches: 2.

The chain employs TRBV30 and TRBJ2-1; either TRBD1 or TRBD2 may supply D (5 bases each). Germline assignment: CDR1 GTSNPN and CDR2 SVGIG (reference sequence). V lost 4 bases, J lost 2 bases, and 9 bases lay in between. This CDR3 comprises 13 residues. Written as DNA, the CDR3 is TGTGCCTGGAATCGGGGCCCCTACAATGAGCAGTTCTTC. Protein product: CAWNRGPYNEQFF. Using reference TRBV30 and TRBJ2-1 for the parts outside the CDR3, the full variable domain is SQTIHQWPATLVQPVGSPLSLECTVEGTSNPNLYWYRQAAGRGLQLLFYSVGIGQISSEVPQNLSASRPQDRQFILSSKKLLLSDSGFYLCAWNRGPYNEQFFGPGTRLTVL.

The V and J genes are TRBV18 and TRBJ2-7; TRBD1 agrees at 7 bases. This CDR3 has 12 residues. From germline, CDR1 is KGHSH and CDR2 LQKENI. V lost 3 bases to trimming and J lost 5 bases; unmatched junction nucleotides: 1. DNA for the CDR3: TGTGCCAGCTCACCCGACAGGGACGAGCAGTACTTC. It specifies CASSPDRDEQYF.

The V call is TRBV10-3, the J call TRBJ2-1; D unclear. Looked up from germline, CDR1 is ENHRY and CDR2 is SYGVKD. The V and J ends lost 0 bases and 7 bases respectively, with 7 bases between them. This CDR3 contains 13 residues. CDR3 in DNA: TGTGCCATCAGTGAGTCCAAAGAAAATGAGCAGTTCTTC. Residues: CAISESKENEQFF.

This chain joins TRBV19 and TRBJ1-5; a weak D match, TRBD1 (5 bases). The V end lost 3 bases, the J end lost 5 bases, and 11 bases lay between the germline ends. Germline V gene lookup returns CDR1 LNHDA and CDR2 SQIVND (reference sequence). The CDR3 extends over 14 amino acids. CDR3 DNA sequence: TGTGCCAGTAGTATTGAGGGGCCTTATCAGCCCCAGCATTTT. This encodes CASSIEGPYQPQHF.

This chain joins TRBV6-6 and TRBJ1-6, with TRBD1 matching 8 bases. CDR3 size: 15 residues. V trimming: 6 bases; J trimming: 9 bases; junction bases outside the gene matches: 10. Germline-derived CDR1 and CDR2 are MNHNY and SVGAGI (reference sequence). Here the CDR3 DNA reads TGTGCCAGCAGAAAGGACAGGGAACAAAGTTCACCCCTCCACTTT. Its protein product is CASRKDREQSSPLHF.

This chain joins TRBV2 and TRBJ2-1; D remains ambiguous. Trimming stripped 4 bases from V and 15 bases from J, with 13 bases between. Germline V gene data show CDR1 as SNHLY and CDR2 as FYNNEI. The CDR3 covers 11 residues. The CDR3 sequence is CASSGESRLFF. The CDR3 region has the DNA TGTGCCAGCAGTGGAGAATCCCGGTTGTTCTTC.

The CDR3, as DNA: TGTGCTGGGGGCACAGGGTTTGGAGAAGCTTTCTTT. Protein product: CAGGTGFGEAFF. The chain links TRBV6-1 to TRBJ1-1, with D possibly being TRBD1 (6 bases). CDR3 length: 12 amino acids. CDR1 is MNHNS and CDR2 is SASEGT in the germline V gene.

J is TRBJ2-7 and V is TRBV7-8; weak D call: TRBD1 (5 bases). V dropped 1 base and J dropped 5 bases, with 12 bases sitting between them. The CDR3 has 14 amino acids. Germline V gene sequence: CDR1 SGHVS, CDR2 FQNEAQ. CDR3 in amino acids: CASSLGRQGHEQYF. CDR3 in DNA: TGTGCCAGCAGCTTAGGAAGGCAGGGCCACGAGCAGTACTTC. Full variable domain (rest looked up from reference TRBV7-8 and TRBJ2-7): GAGVSQSPRYKVAKRGQDVALRCDPISGHVSLFWYQQALGQGPEFLTYFQNEAQLDKSGLPSDRFFAERPEGSVSTLKIQRTQQEDSAVYLCASSLGRQGHEQYFGPGTRLTVT.